These T cell receptor beta chains were read from a single sample in a study of radiation and T cells in renal cell carcinoma. Measured with immunoSEQ multiplex PCR; TCRdb has only the in-frame clones, and not every one. The table has more than 65,000 clones, 65% to 90% seen once; the top ten hold approximately 22%. Here the sequenced sample was blood, taken from a patient whose treatment included radiotherapy and nephrectomy. The source is a woman aged 45-59 years with renal cell carcinoma. Each CDR3 is given with its conserved first and last residue. D genes are given only for firm matches. Part of the rows lack a size; the others show once, few, many or a class for expanded clones.

abundance	v_gene	j_gene	d_gene	CDR3aa	CDR3nt
NA	TRBV7-2	TRBJ1-6	NA	CASSLGQPIFNSPLHF	TGTGCCAGCAGCTTAGGCCAACCGATTTTTAATTCACCCCTCCACTTT
NA	TRBV11-2	TRBJ2-5	NA	CASSFQETQYF	TGTGCCAGCAGCTTCCAAGAGACCCAGTACTTC
NA	TRBV5-1	TRBJ2-3	TRBD2	CASNGLAGTDTQYF	TGCGCCAGCAACGGACTAGCGGGCACAGATACGCAGTATTTT
once	TRBV19	TRBJ2-2	NA	CASSPRQGPNTGELFF	TGTGCCAGTAGTCCCCGGCAGGGACCGAACACCGGGGAGCTGTTTTTT
NA	TRBV20-1	TRBJ1-2	TRBD1	CSATDRVGYTF	TGCAGTGCTACGGACAGGGTCGGCTACACCTTC
NA	TRBV6-5	TRBJ1-5	NA	CASSKQGYQPQHF	TGTGCCAGCAGTAAACAGGGTTATCAGCCCCAGCATTTT
NA	TRBV7-8	TRBJ2-7	TRBD2	CASTPSLAGVNHEQYF	TGTGCCAGCACCCCATCCCTAGCGGGAGTCAACCACGAGCAGTACTTC
NA	TRBV13	TRBJ2-7	NA	CASSSSGEVRVWYF	TGTGCCAGCAGCTCTTCGGGAGAGGTCCGGGTTTGGTACTTC
once	TRBV7-9	TRBJ2-4	NA	CASSLTGENIQYF	TGTGCCAGCAGCTTAACGGGGGAAAACATTCAGTACTTC
NA	TRBV6-5	TRBJ1-2	NA	CASSRANYGYTF	TGTGCCAGCTCGAGAGCTAACTATGGCTACACCTTC
NA	TRBV13	TRBJ2-7	NA	CASSLGSISSYEQYF	TGTGCCAGCAGCCTAGGTTCTATTAGCTCCTACGAGCAGTACTTC
NA	TRBV5-4	TRBJ2-1	TRBD1	CASSFGQGGINEQFF	TGTGCCAGCAGCTTTGGACAGGGGGGGATCAATGAGCAGTTCTTC
NA	TRBV28	TRBJ2-5	NA	CASSLPTGNQETQYF	TGTGCCAGCAGTCTGCCCACAGGCAACCAAGAGACCCAGTACTTC
NA	TRBV2	TRBJ2-3	TRBD2	CASSDSGGDTDTQYF	TGTGCCAGCAGTGATTCGGGGGGGGACACAGATACGCAGTATTTT
NA	TRBV5-6	TRBJ2-7	NA	CASSLRQGLVYEQYF	TGTGCCAGCAGCCTCCGGCAGGGCCTAGTCTACGAGCAGTACTTC
once	TRBV11-2	TRBJ2-2	TRBD1	CASSPARGRLNTGELFF	TGTGCCAGCAGCCCTGCAAGGGGGCGATTAAACACCGGGGAGCTGTTTTTT
NA	TRBV6-6	TRBJ2-1	TRBD2	CASKSLAGAYNEQFF	TGTGCCAGCAAATCACTAGCGGGTGCCTACAATGAGCAGTTCTTC
NA	TRBV6-6	TRBJ1-2	NA	CASSYRWDNGYTF	TGTGCCAGCAGTTACCGATGGGATAATGGCTACACCTTC
NA	TRBV6-4	TRBJ2-2	NA	CASSDRVHGELFF	TGTGCCAGCAGTGACCGGGTCCACGGGGAGCTGTTTTTT
NA	TRBV21-1	TRBJ1-3	NA	CASSKRGDTIYF	TGTGCCAGCAGCAAAAGAGGAGACACCATATATTTT
few	TRBV5-4	TRBJ1-1	NA	CASSRPEGNTEAFF	TGTGCCAGCAGCCGCCCGGAGGGGAACACTGAAGCTTTCTTT
NA	TRBV7-8	TRBJ2-7	NA	CASSSKQGSTYEQYF	TGTGCCAGCAGCTCGAAACAGGGCTCCACCTACGAGCAGTACTTC
NA	TRBV7-3	TRBJ2-7	NA	CASSPSPSSAYEQYF	TGTGCCAGCAGCCCCTCCCCTAGTAGCGCCTACGAGCAGTACTTC
NA	TRBV5-1	TRBJ1-4	NA	CASSIQTGSSNEKLFF	TGCGCCAGCAGCATCCAAACAGGGTCTTCGAATGAAAAACTGTTTTTT
NA	TRBV7-2	TRBJ2-5	TRBD2	CASSLNAGVETQYF	TGTGCCAGCAGCTTAAATGCGGGGGTGGAGACCCAGTACTTC
NA	TRBV5-1	TRBJ2-2	TRBD1	CASEETGKDTGELFF	TGCGCCAGCGAAGAGACAGGGAAGGACACCGGGGAGCTGTTTTTT
NA	TRBV4-3	TRBJ1-1	NA	CASSQETGDGMNTEAFF	TGCGCCAGCAGCCAAGAAACGGGGGACGGAATGAACACTGAAGCTTTCTTT
NA	TRBV7-2	TRBJ2-1	TRBD2	CASSNSGGIEYNEQFF	TGTGCCAGCAGCAATAGCGGGGGGATTGAGTACAATGAGCAGTTCTTC
NA	TRBV30	TRBJ2-1	NA	CAWNPGVHNEQFF	TGTGCCTGGAACCCGGGAGTCCACAATGAGCAGTTCTTC
NA	TRBV29-1	TRBJ2-5	NA	CSGGSRETQYF	TGCAGCGGGGGTTCTCGAGAGACCCAGTACTTC
NA	TRBV11-2	TRBJ1-5	TRBD1	CASSLEGQGFHQPQHF	TGTGCCAGCAGCTTAGAGGGACAGGGGTTTCATCAGCCCCAGCATTTT
NA	TRBV5-5	TRBJ1-3	TRBD1	CASSLSGQGLIYF	TGTGCCAGCAGTCTTTCGGGACAGGGACTCATATATTTT
NA	TRBV6-1	TRBJ2-5	NA	CASSEADGETQYF	TGTGCCAGCAGTGAAGCGGACGGAGAGACCCAGTACTTC
NA	TRBV29-1	TRBJ1-1	TRBD1	CSVRRRGLNTEAFF	TGCAGCGTGCGACGGAGGGGGCTGAACACTGAAGCTTTCTTT
NA	TRBV5-4	TRBJ2-2	NA	CASTTSIGDTGELFF	TGTGCCAGCACCACATCCATTGGGGACACCGGGGAGCTGTTTTTT
NA	TRBV6-4	TRBJ2-5	TRBD2	CATFSGGQTQYF	TGTGCCACCTTTAGCGGGGGACAGACCCAGTACTTC
NA	TRBV9	TRBJ2-3	NA	CASSDRWVDTQYF	TGTGCCAGCAGCGACCGGTGGGTAGATACGCAGTATTTT
NA	TRBV4-2	TRBJ2-2	NA	CASSPTGVGGSTGELFF	TGTGCCAGCAGCCCCACGGGCGTGGGGGGATCCACCGGGGAGCTGTTTTTT
NA	TRBV30	TRBJ1-3	TRBD1	CAWDGQDRRLGNTIYF	TGTGCCTGGGACGGACAGGACAGGCGGCTCGGAAACACCATATATTTT
NA	TRBV19	TRBJ1-5	NA	CASTPFPDQPPMPQHF	TGTGCCAGTACCCCCTTTCCAGACCAACCCCCTATGCCCCAGCATTTT
NA	TRBV7-8	TRBJ2-1	NA	CASSSRGAFDEQFF	TGTGCCAGCAGCTCGAGGGGGGCCTTCGATGAGCAGTTCTTC
NA	TRBV10-1	TRBJ2-3	TRBD2	CASSGRESSGGLSTDTQYF	TGCGCCAGCAGTGGAAGAGAGAGTAGCGGGGGACTCAGCACAGATACGCAGTATTTT
NA	TRBV6-5	TRBJ2-7	NA	CASSSLTDRRTYEQYF	TGTGCCAGCAGTTCCTTGACGGACCGAAGGACCTACGAGCAGTACTTC
NA	TRBV6-5	TRBJ1-2	NA	CASIYRGGYTF	TGTGCCAGCATTTATCGGGGTGGCTACACCTTC
NA	TRBV9	TRBJ2-5	NA	CASSVVGETQYF	TGTGCCAGCAGCGTAGTTGGGGAGACCCAGTACTTC
NA	TRBV9	TRBJ1-1	TRBD1	CASSVGQLNTEAFF	TGTGCCAGCAGCGTGGGACAGTTGAACACTGAAGCTTTCTTT
NA	TRBV20-1	TRBJ2-5	NA	CSAWASGSQNF	NA
NA	TRBV5-6	TRBJ2-3	TRBD2	CASSLLAGDTQYF	TGTGCCAGCAGCTTACTAGCGGGGGATACGCAGTATTTT
NA	TRBV2	TRBJ2-1	TRBD2	CASSIAGGMNNEQFF	TGTGCCAGCAGTATAGCGGGGGGAATGAACAATGAGCAGTTCTTC
NA	TRBV5-1	TRBJ2-1	NA	CASSLGGQSSYNEQFF	TGCGCCAGCAGCTTGGGTGGCCAGAGCTCCTACAATGAGCAGTTCTTC
NA	TRBV28	TRBJ2-2	TRBD1	CATKQGAGAGELFF	TGTGCCACCAAACAGGGGGCTGGAGCCGGGGAGCTGTTTTTT
NA	TRBV28	TRBJ1-2	NA	CASREAGSGSYTF	TGTGCCAGCAGGGAGGCGGGTTCGGGGAGCTACACCTTC
NA	TRBV7-2	TRBJ1-5	NA	CASSLAGFQPQHF	TGTGCCAGCAGCTTAGCGGGTTTTCAGCCCCAGCATTTT
NA	TRBV30	TRBJ1-5	TRBD1	CAWSGNTGDQPQHF	TGTGCCTGGAGTGGGAATACAGGGGATCAGCCCCAGCATTTT
NA	TRBV28	TRBJ2-2	TRBD1	CASSFGQGVDTGELFF	TGTGCCAGCAGTTTTGGTCAGGGGGTTGACACCGGGGAGCTGTTTTTT
NA	TRBV19	TRBJ1-5	TRBD1	CASSRGIQGRGQPQHF	TGTGCCAGTAGTCGTGGAATACAGGGGAGAGGGCAGCCCCAGCATTTT